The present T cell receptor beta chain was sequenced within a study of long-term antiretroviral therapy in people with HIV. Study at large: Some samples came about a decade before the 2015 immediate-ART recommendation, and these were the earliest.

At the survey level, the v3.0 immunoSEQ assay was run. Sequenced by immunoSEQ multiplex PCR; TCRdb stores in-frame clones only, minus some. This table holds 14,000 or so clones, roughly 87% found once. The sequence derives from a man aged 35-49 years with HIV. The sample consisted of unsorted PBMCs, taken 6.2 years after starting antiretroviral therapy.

This CDR3 reads CASSIGLEQTQYF. CDR3 bases: TGTGCCAGTAGTATCGGGTTAGAACAGACCCAGTACTTC. The chain carries TRBV19 and TRBJ2-5; D gene ambiguous. Per germline, CDR1 LNHDA and CDR2 SQIVND (reference sequence). This CDR3 has 13 amino acids. The V gene lost 3 bases and the J gene lost 6 bases, with 11 bases spanning the gap.